Listed here are 21 T cell receptor beta chains from one sample, sequenced in a study of shared clonotypes between healthy human individuals. Clones were read by immunoSEQ multiplex PCR, and TCRdb kept only the in-frame ones, dropping some. The sample has roughly 2.5 million clones, more than 90% seen once. Sequencing input: naive CD4+ T cells sorted from blood. As to subset: CD45RA+ positively selected. The receptors shown here come from a man between 18 and 29 years old in good health.

The table lists this clone with a count of one. The V and J genes are TRBV5-4 and TRBJ2-7; D possibly corresponds to TRBD1 (5 bases). CDR3 length equals 14 residues. The germline CDR1 and CDR2 sequences are SGHNT and YYREEE (reference sequence). V dropped 3 bases and J dropped 1 base, with 11 bases sitting between them. CDR3 bases: TGTGCCAGCAGCTGGGGTAGGGGTTCCTACGAGCAGTACTTC. Its protein product is CASSWGRGSYEQYF.

The chain combines TRBV5-6 with TRBJ2-1, with 8 nucleotides matching TRBD1. Germline V CDR1 and CDR2: SGHDT, YYEEEE. The V segment lost 0 bases and the J segment 15 bases; nucleotides outside the gene matches: 11. There are 14 residues in the CDR3. The CDR3 loop is CASSLGAGQADWFF. In nucleotides, the CDR3 is TGTGCCAGCAGCTTGGGGGCGGGACAGGCGGATTGGTTCTTC.

The CDR3: CAIKRDREDGELFF. The CDR3 DNA is TGTGCCATCAAGAGGGACAGGGAGGACGGGGAGCTGTTTTTT. V and J are TRBV10-3 and TRBJ2-2; 9 positions match TRBD1. The CDR3 loop spans 14 amino acids. Germline lookup yields CDR1 ENHRY and CDR2 SYGVKD. The ends lost 7 bases at V and 7 bases at J; junction bases unmatched: 7.

The genes are TRBV6-5 and TRBJ1-3; D is uncertain. Per the germline V gene, CDR1 is MNHEY and CDR2 is SVGAGI. Trimming took 2 bases from V and 0 from J, leaving 8 bases between them. CDR3 length: 15 residues. CDR3 in DNA: TGTGCCAGCAGTTACGCTGCCTTCTCTGGAAACACCATATATTTT. This encodes CASSYAAFSGNTIYF.

The chain joins TRBV29-1 to TRBJ2-2, with D perhaps TRBD1 (6 bases). This CDR3 is 13 amino acids long. Trimming took 2 bases from V and 7 from J, leaving 11 bases between them. Looked up from germline, CDR1 is SQVTM and CDR2 is ANQGSEA. The CDR3 DNA reads TGCAGCGTTGAAAACAGGGTTGGCGGGGAGCTGTTTTTT. Translation: CSVENRVGGELFF.

V usage is TRBV5-4 and J usage is TRBJ2-1, with D maybe TRBD2 (6 bases). The CDR3 contains 15 residues. V was shortened by 1 base and J by 4 bases, with 12 bases between the two germline ends. Germline assignment: CDR1 SGHNT and CDR2 YYREEE (reference sequence). CDR3 sequence: CASSLMGGSYNEQFF. The DNA of the CDR3 is TGTGCCAGCAGCTTGATGGGGGGATCATACAATGAGCAGTTCTTC.

This chain uses TRBV2 with TRBJ2-7; 9 bases map to TRBD2. There are 15 residues in the CDR3. Germline assignment: CDR1 SNHLY and CDR2 FYNNEI. Trimming at V came to 2 bases and at J to 0 bases, leaving 2 bases not matched to a gene. CDR3 coding DNA: TGTGCCAGCAGTGAAATAGCGGGGGCCTCCTACGAGCAGTACTTC. Translation gives CASSEIAGASYEQYF.

The chain uses TRBV2 and TRBJ2-2, with 7 bases that match TRBD1. Germline V gives CDR1 SNHLY, CDR2 FYNNEI. There are 16 residues in the CDR3. V shed 8 bases, J shed 6 bases, and the junction held 15 bases outside the gene matches. In DNA, the CDR3 is TGTGCCAGCGGGCCTTACAGGGGCGTAAAGGCCGGGGAGCTGTTTTTT. This translates into CASGPYRGVKAGELFF.

The CDR3 DNA follows: TGTGCCAGCAGCCGTATAGCGGGGAGCACAGATACGCAGTATTTT. Translated, it gives CASSRIAGSTDTQYF. This chain uses TRBV13 with TRBJ2-3; 8 bases match TRBD2. CDR3 length equals 15 residues. Germline values: CDR1 PRHDT, CDR2 FYEKMQ (reference sequence). After removal of 5 bases from V and 0 bases from J, the junction contained 4 bases not matched to a gene.

The chain uses TRBV19 and TRBJ2-1, with 11 positions matching TRBD2. Germline V gene data show CDR1 as LNHDA and CDR2 as SQIVND (reference sequence). The V and J ends lost 3 bases and 0 bases, in that order; junction bases with no gene match: 19. The CDR3 consists of 22 residues. CDR3 protein: CASSIRHFLGLAVTYSYNEQFF. The DNA of the CDR3 is TGTGCCAGTAGTATCCGACACTTCCTGGGACTAGCGGTGACCTACTCCTACAATGAGCAGTTCTTC.

The CDR3 bases are TGTGCCAGCGGGGCCCTTACCCACGAGCAGTACTTC. Translated: CASGALTHEQYF. The gene calls are TRBV2 and TRBJ2-7, with a tentative D call TRBD1 (5 bases). Germline CDR1 reads SNHLY; CDR2 reads FYNNEI. Deletions cut 8 bases from V and 5 bases from J, with 13 bases between. The CDR3 is 12 residues long.

The chain combines TRBV6-5 with TRBJ2-7; 11 nucleotides agree with TRBD1. Germline V gives CDR1 MNHEY, CDR2 SVGAGI. The CDR3 length is 15 residues. V was pared by 6 bases and J by 0 bases, with 4 bases of the junction left unmatched. The DNA of the CDR3 is TGTGCCAGCAGGCCCGGGACAGGGGGCTCCTACGAGCAGTACTTC. Protein sequence: CASRPGTGGSYEQYF.

The chain is built from TRBV11-3 and TRBJ2-3, with no clear D. V lost 4 bases to trimming and J lost 2 bases, with 4 bases between them. Per the germline V gene, CDR1 is SGHNT and CDR2 is YENEEA. This CDR3 is built from 12 residues. This CDR3 reads CASSSYTDTQYF. The CDR3 DNA is TGTGCCAGCAGCTCCTACACAGATACGCAGTATTTT.

As for this clone: The same CDR3 is also encoded by other DNA sequences in this sample. The chain uses TRBV4-1 and TRBJ1-6, with TRBD1 identical over 9 bases. The V gene end was trimmed by 0 bases and the J gene end by 0 bases; junction bases not matched to a gene: 6. CDR3 length: 19 residues. Germline lookup yields CDR1 MGHRA and CDR2 YSYEKL. The CDR3 reads CASSQDHGQGFSYNSPLHF. The DNA for the CDR3 is TGCGCCAGCAGCCAAGATCACGGACAGGGGTTCTCCTATAATTCACCCCTCCACTTT.

The chain has TRBV12-5 and TRBJ2-6; D remains unclear. The germline V and J ends were trimmed by 1 base and 0 bases, with 7 bases remaining between them. Germline loops: CDR1 LGHNT, CDR2 FRNRAP. The CDR3 has 16 amino acids. CDR3 in amino acids: CASGLGRVSGANVLTF. DNA of the CDR3: TGTGCTAGTGGTTTGGGCCGAGTCTCTGGGGCCAACGTCCTGACTTTC.

This chain joins TRBV10-3 and TRBJ2-2; 8 bases fit TRBD1. This CDR3 has 15 residues. Germline lookup yields CDR1 ENHRY and CDR2 SYGVKD. Germline trimming cut 10 bases from V and 4 bases from J; bases unmatched to any gene: 11. The CDR3: CATHWGQVSTGELFF. The CDR3 nucleotides are TGTGCCACCCACTGGGGACAGGTCTCCACCGGGGAGCTGTTTTTT.

The chain links TRBV6-5 to TRBJ1-4; perhaps TRBD1 as D (5 bases). V was shortened by 2 bases and J by 8 bases, with 12 bases between the two germline ends. The CDR3 sequence is 14 residues long. In germline, CDR1 is MNHEY, CDR2 SVGAGI. The CDR3 is CASSYARGWEKLFF. The DNA of the CDR3 is TGTGCCAGCAGTTACGCGAGGGGTTGGGAAAAACTGTTTTTT.

The V and J genes are TRBV28 and TRBJ1-2; D gene uncertain. The CDR3 is made up of 13 amino acids. CDR1 MDHEN and CDR2 SYDVKM come from the germline V gene. V shed 2 bases and J shed 7 bases, with 11 bases lying between them. CDR3 residues: CASSLRRKAGYTF. The CDR3, as DNA: TGTGCCAGCAGTTTAAGGAGGAAGGCTGGCTACACCTTC.

This clone was detected a few times. V and J are TRBV5-4 and TRBJ1-5; TRBD1 is a possible D gene (5 bases). The CDR3 has 13 residues. CDR1 and CDR2 from the germline V gene are SGHNT and YYREEE (reference sequence). V dropped 3 bases and J dropped 4 bases, with 8 bases sitting between them. The CDR3 here is CASSWDLNQPQHF. The CDR3 coding sequence is TGTGCCAGCAGCTGGGACCTAAATCAGCCCCAGCATTTT.

V gene TRBV6-5 combines with J gene TRBJ2-7, with D unclear. The ends were cut back, 0 bases at V and 8 bases at J, with 11 bases in the middle. In germline, CDR1 is MNHEY, CDR2 SVGAGI. The CDR3 is 13 amino acids. The CDR3 reads CASSYSSAAQQYF. The CDR3 bases are TGTGCCAGCAGTTACTCGAGCGCGGCCCAGCAGTACTTC.

DNA for the CDR3: TGTGCCAGCAGTGAAGAGACAGCCGTGATGGCCCAGCATTTT. This sequence encodes CASSEETAVMAQHF. The rearrangement joins TRBV2 to TRBJ1-5, with D possibly matching TRBD1 (5 bases). Trimming stripped 1 base from V and 11 bases from J, with 15 bases between. CDR3 length: 14 residues. Germline assignment: CDR1 SNHLY and CDR2 FYNNEI.